These 13 T cell receptor beta chains share one sample of origin, sequenced in a study of long-term antiretroviral therapy in people with HIV. Run at survey level, the immunoSEQ assay was version v3.0. TCRdb's copy holds only in-frame clones and misses some; the assay was immunoSEQ multiplex PCR. Of roughly 18,000 clones in the sample, around 84% were seen once. The source was unsorted PBMCs, collected 0.9 years after starting antiretroviral therapy. The receptors stem from a man aged 18 to 30 with HIV.

The chain has TRBV15 and TRBJ1-6; D is perhaps TRBD1 (5 bases). Trimming took off 3 bases at V and 8 bases at J, with 20 bases between the two ends. Germline lookup yields CDR1 LNHNV and CDR2 YYDKDF (reference sequence). The CDR3 runs 17 residues. The CDR3 DNA reads TGTGCCACCAGCAGGATTCCCGGGACGTGGAACTATTCACCCCTCCACTTT. This sequence encodes CATSRIPGTWNYSPLHF.

The rearrangement uses TRBV10-3 and TRBJ1-1, with TRBD1 matching over 9 bases. The ends lost 1 base at V and 8 bases at J; junction bases unmatched: 8. From germline, CDR1 is ENHRY and CDR2 SYGVKD. CDR3 length: 15 amino acids. CDR3 loop: CAISEWTGQGLEAFF. In DNA form, the CDR3 reads TGTGCCATCAGTGAGTGGACGGGACAGGGACTAGAAGCTTTCTTT.

Regarding this clone: Within the sample, other DNA sequences also encode this same CDR3. The J gene is TRBJ2-1, the V gene TRBV14, with 11 bases aligning to TRBD1. The V gene's germline CDR1 is SGHDN and CDR2 FVKESK. J lost 5 bases, V lost 3 bases, and 6 bases had no gene match. The CDR3 has 16 amino acids. This chain's CDR3 is CASSQVPGQGDNEQFF. The DNA for the CDR3 is TGTGCCAGCAGCCAGGTACCGGGACAGGGGGACAATGAGCAGTTCTTC.

The V gene is TRBV5-1, the J gene TRBJ1-1, with D uncertain. The CDR3 extends over 13 amino acids. The V end was cut by 2 bases, the J end by 1 base, with 6 bases between. CDR1 is SGHRS and CDR2 is YFSETQ in the germline V gene. For the CDR3, the DNA is TGCGCCAGCAGCTTCGAGGCGAACACTGAAGCTTTCTTT. Its translation is CASSFEANTEAFF.

The chain has TRBV10-1 and TRBJ2-3, with D possibly matching TRBD1 (5 bases). Germline V gene sequence: CDR1 WNHNN, CDR2 SYGVQD (reference sequence). The CDR3 has 14 residues. V gave up 0 bases and J gave up 4 bases, with 8 bases separating them. As DNA, the CDR3 is TGCGCCAGCAGTGAGTCTGGGGCGTCAGATACGCAGTATTTT. Translation gives CASSESGASDTQYF.

This chain connects TRBV5-1 to TRBJ2-2; TRBD1 aligns across 8 bases. CDR1 and CDR2 (germline): SGHRS, YFSETQ. This CDR3 comprises 15 residues. The V gene end was trimmed by 2 bases and the J gene end by 2 bases; junction bases not matched to a gene: 2. CDR3 in amino acids: CASSLGQGNTGELFF. The CDR3 nucleotides read TGCGCCAGCAGCTTAGGACAGGGTAACACCGGGGAGCTGTTTTTT.

The chain couples TRBV2 to TRBJ2-7, with no clear D. From germline, CDR1 is SNHLY and CDR2 FYNNEI. There are 12 residues in the CDR3. V was shortened by 3 bases and J by 4 bases, with 7 bases between the two germline ends. The CDR3 DNA reads TGTGCCAGCAGTGAGGGTGGGTACGAGCAGTACTTC. Protein sequence: CASSEGGYEQYF.

The chain joins TRBV7-9 to TRBJ2-5; the D is unclear. Germline V gene lookup returns CDR1 SEHNR and CDR2 FQNEAQ (reference sequence). CDR3 length equals 17 residues. V was clipped by 2 bases and J by 1 base, with 17 bases between them. The CDR3 sequence: CASSLLHIAAAQETQYF. In DNA, the CDR3 is TGTGCCAGCAGCTTACTGCATATCGCGGCGGCCCAAGAGACCCAGTACTTC.

The V gene is TRBV2, the J gene TRBJ2-5; D may be TRBD2 (5 bases). The V gene lost 2 bases and the J gene lost 2 bases, with 9 bases spanning the gap. The CDR3 loop spans 14 amino acids. The germline V gene encodes CDR1 SNHLY and CDR2 FYNNEI. DNA for the CDR3: TGTGCCAGCAGTGAACAACAGCGGCAAGAGACCCAGTACTTC. As protein: CASSEQQRQETQYF.

The chain uses TRBV4-1 and TRBJ2-3, with D possibly TRBD2 on 7 matching bases. Germline V gene data show CDR1 as MGHRA and CDR2 as YSYEKL. Trimming took 8 bases from V and 2 from J, leaving 14 bases between them. CDR3 size: 14 residues. The CDR3 spells CASGPGGLTDTQYF. CDR3 sequence (DNA): TGCGCCAGCGGACCCGGGGGGCTCACAGATACGCAGTATTTT.

The chain employs TRBV4-1 and TRBJ1-2, with D perhaps matching TRBD1 (6 bases). Germline V lookup: CDR1 MGHRA, CDR2 YSYEKL. This CDR3 has 16 residues. Trimming stripped 1 base from V and 5 bases from J, with 17 bases between. CDR3 bases: TGCGCCAGCAGCCAAGTCGCCAGGGGTACCCTTTATGGCTACACCTTC. It is translated as CASSQVARGTLYGYTF.

This clone was seen once. V is TRBV19 and J is TRBJ1-2; the D gene is possibly TRBD1 (6 bases). The CDR3 sequence is 15 residues long. The germline V gene encodes CDR1 LNHDA and CDR2 SQIVND (reference sequence). Trimming cost V 4 bases and J 0 bases, with 12 bases left between them. CDR3 DNA: TGTGCCAGTAGTACCCCCAGGGGTGCTAACTATGGCTACACCTTC. Protein sequence: CASSTPRGANYGYTF.

This clone was detected only once. This chain joins TRBV13 and TRBJ2-3; D is perhaps TRBD2 (5 bases). The ends were cut back, 8 bases at V and 5 bases at J, with 17 bases in the middle. Germline V lookup: CDR1 PRHDT, CDR2 FYEKMQ (reference sequence). This CDR3 region has 14 residues. The CDR3 DNA reads TGTGCCAGCCAAATAGAGGGAGACCTAGATACGCAGTATTTT. Translating gives CASQIEGDLDTQYF.